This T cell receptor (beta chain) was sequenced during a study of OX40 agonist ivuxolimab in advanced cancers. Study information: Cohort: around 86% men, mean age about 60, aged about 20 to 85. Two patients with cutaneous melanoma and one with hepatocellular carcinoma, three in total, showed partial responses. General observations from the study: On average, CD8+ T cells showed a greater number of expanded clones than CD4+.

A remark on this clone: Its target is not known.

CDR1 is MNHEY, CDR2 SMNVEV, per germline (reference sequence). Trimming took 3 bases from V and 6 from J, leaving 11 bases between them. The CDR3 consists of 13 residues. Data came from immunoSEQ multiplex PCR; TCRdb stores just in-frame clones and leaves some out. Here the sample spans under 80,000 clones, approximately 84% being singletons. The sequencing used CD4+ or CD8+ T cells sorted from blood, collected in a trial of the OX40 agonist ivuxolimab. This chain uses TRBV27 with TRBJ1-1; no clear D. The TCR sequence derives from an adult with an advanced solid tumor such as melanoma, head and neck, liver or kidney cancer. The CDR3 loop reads CASSFLGSAEAFF. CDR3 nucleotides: TGTGCCAGCAGTTTCCTGGGATCGGCTGAAGCTTTCTTT.